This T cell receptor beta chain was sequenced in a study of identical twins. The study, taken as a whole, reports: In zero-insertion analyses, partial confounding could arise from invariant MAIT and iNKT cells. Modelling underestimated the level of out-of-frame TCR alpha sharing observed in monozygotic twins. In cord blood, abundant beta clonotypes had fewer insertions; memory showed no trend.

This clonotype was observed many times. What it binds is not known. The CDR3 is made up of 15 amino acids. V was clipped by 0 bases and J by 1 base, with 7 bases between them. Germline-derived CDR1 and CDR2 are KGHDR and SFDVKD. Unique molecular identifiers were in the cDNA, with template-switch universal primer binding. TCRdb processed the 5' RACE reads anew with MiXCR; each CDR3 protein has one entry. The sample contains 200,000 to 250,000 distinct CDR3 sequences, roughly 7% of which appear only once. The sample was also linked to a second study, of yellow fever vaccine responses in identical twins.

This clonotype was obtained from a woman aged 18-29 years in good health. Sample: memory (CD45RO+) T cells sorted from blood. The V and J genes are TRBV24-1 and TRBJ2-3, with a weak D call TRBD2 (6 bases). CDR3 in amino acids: CATSDLSGGTDTQYF. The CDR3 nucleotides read TGTGCCACCAGTGATTTGTCGGGGGGCACAGATACGCAGTATTTT.